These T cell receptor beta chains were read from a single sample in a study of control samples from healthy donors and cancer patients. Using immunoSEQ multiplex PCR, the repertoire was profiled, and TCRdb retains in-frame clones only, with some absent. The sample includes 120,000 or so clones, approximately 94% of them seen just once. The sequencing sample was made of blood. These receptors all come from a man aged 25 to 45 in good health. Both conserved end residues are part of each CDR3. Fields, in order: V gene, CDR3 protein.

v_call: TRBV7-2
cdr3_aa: CASSLESSIVDSFYEQYF

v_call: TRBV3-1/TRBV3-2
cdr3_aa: CASRPGEGSDTQYF

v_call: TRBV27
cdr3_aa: CASSLSAGGRADTQYF

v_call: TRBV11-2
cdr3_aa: CASSLAGSSYEQYF

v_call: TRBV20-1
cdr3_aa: CSASKAGGPGELFF

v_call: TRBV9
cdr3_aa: CASSVGTESPQHF

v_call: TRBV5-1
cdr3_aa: CASSLEAYGYTF

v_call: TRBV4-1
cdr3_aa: CASSHPGQGSYEQYF

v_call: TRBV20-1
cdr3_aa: CSAVYGYTF

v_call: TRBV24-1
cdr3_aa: CATSDFTDTQYF

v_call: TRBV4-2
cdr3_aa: CASSQDSGNTEAFF

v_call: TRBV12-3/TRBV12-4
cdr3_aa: CASSFRDFQPQHF

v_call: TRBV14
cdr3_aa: CASSQSQWEPQHF

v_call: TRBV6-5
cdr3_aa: CASTKGGHNEQFF

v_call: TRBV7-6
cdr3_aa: CASSLGIQSLGEQYF

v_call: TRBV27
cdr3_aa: CASSLLGYNQPQHF

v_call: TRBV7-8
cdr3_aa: CASSLAQGTAGNTIYF

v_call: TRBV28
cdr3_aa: CASSLVRNTEAFF

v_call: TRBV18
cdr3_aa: CASSPRQGGKTDTQYF

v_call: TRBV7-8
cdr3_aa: CASSLRGVRSMNTEAFF

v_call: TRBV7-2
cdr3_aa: CASNRQGALDTGELFF

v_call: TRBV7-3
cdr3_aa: CASSFSGGDGYTF

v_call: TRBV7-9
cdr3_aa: CASSPNGGEEQYF

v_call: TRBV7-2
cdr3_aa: CASSPGILRDRDTIYF

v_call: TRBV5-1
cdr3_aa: CASSLASGSNQPQHF

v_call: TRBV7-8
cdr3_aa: CASSSRGIPYEQYF

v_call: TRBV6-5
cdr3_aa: CASSYGPRSDQPQHF

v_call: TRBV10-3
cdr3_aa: CAISESGGGLYNEQFF

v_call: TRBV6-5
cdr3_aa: CASSYRDGNYNSPLHF

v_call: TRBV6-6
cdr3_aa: CASSSGQGAMNTEAFF

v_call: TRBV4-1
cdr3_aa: CASSEHVAIEKLFF

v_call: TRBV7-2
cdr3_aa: CASSPRVLVGNQPQHF

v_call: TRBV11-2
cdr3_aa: CASSPRDNYGYTF

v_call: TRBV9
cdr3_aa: CASSVGGSTGYEQYF

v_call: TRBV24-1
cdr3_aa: CARKETQYF

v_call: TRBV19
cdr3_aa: CASSIYKNTEAFF

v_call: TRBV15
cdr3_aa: CATSRARTGTGNQPQHF

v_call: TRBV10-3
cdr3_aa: CAISQDRVGEKLFF

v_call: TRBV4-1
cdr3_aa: CASTAGASETQYF

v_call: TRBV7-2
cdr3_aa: CASSPGTRGLHGYTF

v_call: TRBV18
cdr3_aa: CASSLAGYEQYF

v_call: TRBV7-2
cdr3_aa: CASRFTGGSTEAFF

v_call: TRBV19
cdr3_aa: CASRPGGITEAFF

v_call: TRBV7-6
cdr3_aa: CASSGRDREDEQYF

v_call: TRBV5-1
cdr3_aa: CASSEGTGGYIQYF

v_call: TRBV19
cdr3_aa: CASSTARGNQPQHF

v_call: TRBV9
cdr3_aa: CASSVALGTSPEETQYF

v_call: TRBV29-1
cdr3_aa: CSAHTGVGNTIYF

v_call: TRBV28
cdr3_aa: CASTPGTPPGYTF

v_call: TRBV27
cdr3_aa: CASSLQRGYNEQFF

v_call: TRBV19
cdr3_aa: CASSRDSNYGYTF

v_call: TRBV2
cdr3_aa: CASRADSGGAKNEQFF

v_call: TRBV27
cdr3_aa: CASSAGTVYGYTF